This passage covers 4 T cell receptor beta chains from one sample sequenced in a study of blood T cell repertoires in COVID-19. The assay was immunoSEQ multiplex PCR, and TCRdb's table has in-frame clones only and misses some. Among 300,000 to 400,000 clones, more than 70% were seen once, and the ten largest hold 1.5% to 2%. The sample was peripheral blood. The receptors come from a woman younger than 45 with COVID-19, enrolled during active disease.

The CDR3 protein is CAWSGTSRGTQYF. CDR3 coding DNA: TGTGCCTGGAGTGGGACTAGCAGGGGTACGCAGTATTTT. V is TRBV30 and J is TRBJ2-3; 8 nucleotides align to TRBD2. This CDR3 is built from 13 residues. The V gene's germline CDR1 is GTSNPN and CDR2 SVGIG (reference sequence). Germline trimming cut 1 base from V and 8 bases from J; bases unmatched to any gene: 5.

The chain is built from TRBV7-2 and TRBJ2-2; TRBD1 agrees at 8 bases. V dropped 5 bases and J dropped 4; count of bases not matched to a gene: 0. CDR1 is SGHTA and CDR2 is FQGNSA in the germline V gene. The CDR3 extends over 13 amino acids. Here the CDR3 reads CASSGQGTGELFF. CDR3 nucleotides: TGTGCCAGCAGCGGACAGGGCACCGGGGAGCTGTTTTTT.

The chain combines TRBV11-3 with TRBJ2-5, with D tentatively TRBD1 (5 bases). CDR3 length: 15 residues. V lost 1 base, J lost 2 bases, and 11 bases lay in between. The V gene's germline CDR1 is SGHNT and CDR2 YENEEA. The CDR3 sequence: CASSLGGTGQETQYF. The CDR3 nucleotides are TGTGCCAGCAGCTTAGGGGGTACAGGTCAAGAGACCCAGTACTTC.

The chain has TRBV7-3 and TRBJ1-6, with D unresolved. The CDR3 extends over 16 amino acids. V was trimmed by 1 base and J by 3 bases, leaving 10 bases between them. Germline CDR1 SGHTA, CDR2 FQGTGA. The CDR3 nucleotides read TGTGCCAGCAGCTTAAAATATAATCGCTATAATTCACCCCTCCACTTT. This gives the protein CASSLKYNRYNSPLHF.